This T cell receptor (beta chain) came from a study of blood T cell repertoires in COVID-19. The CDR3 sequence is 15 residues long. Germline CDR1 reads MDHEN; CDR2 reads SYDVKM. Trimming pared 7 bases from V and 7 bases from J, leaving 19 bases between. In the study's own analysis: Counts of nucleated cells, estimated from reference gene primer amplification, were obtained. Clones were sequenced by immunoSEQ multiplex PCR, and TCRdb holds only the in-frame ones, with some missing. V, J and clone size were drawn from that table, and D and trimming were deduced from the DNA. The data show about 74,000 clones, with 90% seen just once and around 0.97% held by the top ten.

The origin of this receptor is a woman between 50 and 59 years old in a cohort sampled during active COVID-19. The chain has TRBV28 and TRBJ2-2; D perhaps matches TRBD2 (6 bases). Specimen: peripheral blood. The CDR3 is CASNSGVAKGGELFF. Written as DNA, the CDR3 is TGTGCCAGCAACTCGGGAGTGGCCAAGGGCGGGGAGCTGTTTTTT.